Shown below are 8 T cell receptor beta chains from a single sample sequenced in a study of shared clonotypes between healthy human individuals. Method: immunoSEQ multiplex PCR; TCRdb's copy keeps in-frame clones and lacks some. The sample holds about 820,000 clones, 80% to 95% seen once. Terminally differentiated effector memory CD45RA+ cells were excluded from the naive CD8 cells, which were CD45RO-negative and positively selected for CCR7. The sequenced sample consisted of naive CD8+ T cells sorted from blood. These receptors were taken from a man aged 25 to 40 in good health.

The chain uses TRBV19 and TRBJ1-1; D is unresolved. The CDR3 has 13 amino acids. The V end lost 6 bases, the J end lost 1 base, and 9 bases lay between the germline ends. The germline V gene has CDR1 LNHDA and CDR2 SQIVND (reference sequence). The CDR3 DNA reads as TGTGCCAGTAGCCCGACGGGGAACACTGAAGCTTTCTTT. This sequence encodes CASSPTGNTEAFF.

The chain recombines TRBV11-2 with TRBJ2-3, with 14 nucleotides matching TRBD2. Germline values: CDR1 SGHAT, CDR2 FQNNGV. The CDR3 totals 16 residues. The V segment lost 5 bases and the J segment 4 bases; nucleotides outside the gene matches: 5. CDR3 DNA sequence: TGTGCCAGCAGCCCCGGGACTAGCGGGAGATCAGATACGCAGTATTTT. It is translated as CASSPGTSGRSDTQYF.

DNA of the CDR3: TGTGCCAGCAACTCCCAGGGGAATGAGCAGTTCTTC. Encoded protein: CASNSQGNEQFF. The chain has TRBV6-5 and TRBJ2-1; D perhaps matches TRBD1 (6 bases). There are 12 residues in the CDR3. The V end was cut by 7 bases, the J end by 7 bases, with 11 bases between. Germline CDR1 and CDR2: MNHEY and SVGAGI.

The genes are TRBV11-2 and TRBJ2-7, with D unclear. V was pared by 1 base and J by 6 bases, with 13 bases between. CDR1 and CDR2 from the germline V gene are SGHAT and FQNNGV. CDR3 length: 14 amino acids. The CDR3, as DNA: TGTGCCAGCAGCTTAGTGAAACATTCAGTCGAGCAGTACTTC. The encoded protein is CASSLVKHSVEQYF.

The chain has TRBV5-1 and TRBJ2-7, with TRBD1 as a possible D gene (6 bases). The germline V and J ends were trimmed by 0 bases and 2 bases, with 15 bases remaining between them. The length of the CDR3 is 16 residues. CDR1 and CDR2 (germline): SGHRS, YFSETQ. CDR3 sequence reads: CASSLANIGTTYEQYF. The DNA for the CDR3 is TGCGCCAGCAGCTTGGCCAATATAGGGACAACCTACGAGCAGTACTTC.

The chain recombines TRBV7-2 with TRBJ1-1; weak D call: TRBD1 (5 bases). Trimming removed 2 bases from V and 5 bases from J, with 18 bases in between. The CDR3 sequence is 16 residues long. The germline V gene encodes CDR1 SGHTA and CDR2 FQGNSA. The DNA of the CDR3 is TGTGCCAGCAGCTTATGGTCTACAGGCTTAGGTACTGAAGCTTTCTTT. Translated: CASSLWSTGLGTEAFF.

The table lists this clone with a count of one. The V and J genes are TRBV5-1 and TRBJ2-5, with 8 positions matching TRBD1. CDR1 and CDR2 from the germline V gene are SGHRS and YFSETQ. The V segment lost 4 bases and the J segment 3 bases; nucleotides outside the gene matches: 14. This CDR3 is 17 amino acids long. CDR3: CASSQARTGTNEETQYF. In DNA form, the CDR3 reads TGCGCCAGCAGCCAAGCCCGGACAGGGACGAATGAAGAGACCCAGTACTTC.

This clone was observed once. The genes are TRBV7-3 and TRBJ2-1; 8 nucleotides agree with TRBD1. After removal of 3 bases from V and 4 bases from J, the junction contained 5 bases not matched to a gene. The CDR3 has 15 residues. Germline V gene sequence: CDR1 SGHTA, CDR2 FQGTGA. The CDR3 loop reads CASSFGQGIYNEQFF. The CDR3 nucleotides are TGTGCCAGCAGCTTCGGACAGGGCATTTACAATGAGCAGTTCTTC.